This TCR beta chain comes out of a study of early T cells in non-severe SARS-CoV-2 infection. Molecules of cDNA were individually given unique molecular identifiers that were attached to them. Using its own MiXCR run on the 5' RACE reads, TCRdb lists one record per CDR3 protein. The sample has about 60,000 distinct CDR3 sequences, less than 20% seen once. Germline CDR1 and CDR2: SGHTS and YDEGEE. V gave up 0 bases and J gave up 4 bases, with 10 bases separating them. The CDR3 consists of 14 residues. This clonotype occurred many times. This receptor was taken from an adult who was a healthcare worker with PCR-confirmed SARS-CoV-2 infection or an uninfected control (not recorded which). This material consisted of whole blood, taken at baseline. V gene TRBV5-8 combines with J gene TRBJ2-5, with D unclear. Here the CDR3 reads CASSLVSWGETQYF. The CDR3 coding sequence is TGTGCCAGCAGCTTGGTGTCCTGGGGAGAGACCCAGTACTTC.